Sequencing of this TCR beta chain was carried out in a study of identical twins. Overall study findings and caveats: Out-of-frame alpha sequences that twins shared showed excess low generation probability. The degree of excess twin sharing was weaker in beta out-of-frame sequences.

The V gene lost 3 bases and the J gene lost 3 bases, with 9 bases spanning the gap. The V gene's germline CDR1 is MDHEN and CDR2 SYDVKM. The CDR3 sequence is 13 residues long. TCRdb reprocessed the 5' RACE reads with MiXCR, giving one entry per CDR3 protein. The table lists 250,000 to 300,000 distinct CDR3 sequences, less than 9.5% of them singletons. Of note for this clonotype: Its specificity is unknown.

These same records also appear under a second study, on yellow fever vaccine responses in identical twins.

The sequenced sample was CD8+ T cells sorted from blood. V and J are TRBV28 and TRBJ2-7; possibly TRBD1 for D (5 bases). This sequence originates from a woman aged 18-29 years in good health. The CDR3, as DNA: TGTGCCAGCAGTTTTGGCAGGGTCTACGAGCAGTACTTC. Translating gives CASSFGRVYEQYF.